The sequence of this TCR beta chain was determined in a study of early T cells in non-severe SARS-CoV-2 infection. The overall study: Sequencing of bulk RNA from unsorted whole blood was done, without chain pairing.

This clonotype showed up many times. TCRdb itself ran the 5' RACE reads through MiXCR, one entry per CDR3 protein. The repertoire holds tens of thousands of distinct CDR3 sequences, with under 15% as singletons. The length of the CDR3 is 12 residues. Trimming cost V 3 bases and J 7 bases, with 10 bases left between them. CDR1 and CDR2 (germline): LGHDT, YNNKEL (reference sequence). Material: whole blood. This clonotype originated in an adult who was a healthcare worker with PCR-confirmed SARS-CoV-2 infection or an uninfected control (not recorded which). The V gene is TRBV3-1, the J gene TRBJ2-7, with D possibly being TRBD1 or TRBD2 (5 bases each). The DNA for the CDR3 is TGTGCCAGCAGCCAGGGGACCCAGGAGCAGTACTTC. This codes for CASSQGTQEQYF.